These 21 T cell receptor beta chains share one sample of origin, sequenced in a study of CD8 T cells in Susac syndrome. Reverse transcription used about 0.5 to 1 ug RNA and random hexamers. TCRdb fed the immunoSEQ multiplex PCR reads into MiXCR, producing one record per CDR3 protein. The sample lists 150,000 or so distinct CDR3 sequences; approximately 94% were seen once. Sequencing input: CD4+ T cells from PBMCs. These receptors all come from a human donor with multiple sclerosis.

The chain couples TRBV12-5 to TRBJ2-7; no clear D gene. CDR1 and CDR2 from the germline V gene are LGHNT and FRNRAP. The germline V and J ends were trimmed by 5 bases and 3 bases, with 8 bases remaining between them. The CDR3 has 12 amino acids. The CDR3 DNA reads TGTGCTAGTGGTAAAGACGGCTACGAGCAGTACTTC. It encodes CASGKDGYEQYF.

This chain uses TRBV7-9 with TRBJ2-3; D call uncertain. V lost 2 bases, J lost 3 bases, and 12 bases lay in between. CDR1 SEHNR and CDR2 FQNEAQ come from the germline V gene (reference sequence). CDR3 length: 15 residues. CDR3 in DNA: TGTGCCAGCAGCTTACCTGGACGGATAACAGATACGCAGTATTTT. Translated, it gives CASSLPGRITDTQYF.

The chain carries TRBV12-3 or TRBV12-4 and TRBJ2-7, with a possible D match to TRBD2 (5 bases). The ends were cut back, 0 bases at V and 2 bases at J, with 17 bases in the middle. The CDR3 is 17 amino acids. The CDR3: CASSLALIRDIPYEQYF. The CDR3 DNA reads TGTGCCAGCAGTTTAGCGCTTATTCGGGATATTCCCTACGAGCAGTACTTC.

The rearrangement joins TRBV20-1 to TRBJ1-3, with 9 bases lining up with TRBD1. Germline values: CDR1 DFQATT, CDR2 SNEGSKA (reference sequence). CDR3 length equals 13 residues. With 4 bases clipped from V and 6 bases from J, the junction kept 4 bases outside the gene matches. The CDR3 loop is CSAKQGALNTIYF. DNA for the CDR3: TGCAGTGCTAAACAGGGGGCCTTAAACACCATATATTTT.

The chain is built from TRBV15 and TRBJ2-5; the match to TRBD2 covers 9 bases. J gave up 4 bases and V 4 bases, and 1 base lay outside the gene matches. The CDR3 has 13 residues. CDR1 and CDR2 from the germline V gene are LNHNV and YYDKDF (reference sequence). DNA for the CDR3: TGTGCCACCAGCATTAGCGGGAGAGAGACCCAGTACTTC. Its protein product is CATSISGRETQYF. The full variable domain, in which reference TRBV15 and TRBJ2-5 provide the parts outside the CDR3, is DAMVIQNPRYQVTQFGKPVTLSCSQTLNHNVMYWYQQKSSQAPKLLFHYYDKDFNNEADTPDNFQSRRPNTSFCFLDIRSPGLGDTAMYLCATSISGRETQYFGPGTRLLVL.

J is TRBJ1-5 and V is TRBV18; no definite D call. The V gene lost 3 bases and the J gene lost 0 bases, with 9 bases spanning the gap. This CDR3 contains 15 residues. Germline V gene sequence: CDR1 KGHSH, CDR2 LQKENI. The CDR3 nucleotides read TGTGCCAGCTCACCCGACAACCATAGCAATCAGCCCCAGCATTTT. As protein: CASSPDNHSNQPQHF.

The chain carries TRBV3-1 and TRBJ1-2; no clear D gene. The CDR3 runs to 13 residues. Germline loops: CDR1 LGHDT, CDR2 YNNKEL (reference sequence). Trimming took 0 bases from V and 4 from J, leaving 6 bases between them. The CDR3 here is CASSQDLAYGYTF. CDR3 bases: TGTGCCAGCAGCCAAGATCTGGCCTATGGCTACACCTTC.

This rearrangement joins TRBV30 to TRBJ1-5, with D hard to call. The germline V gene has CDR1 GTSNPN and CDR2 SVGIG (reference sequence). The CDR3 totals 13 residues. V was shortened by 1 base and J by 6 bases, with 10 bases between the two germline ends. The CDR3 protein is CAWSGDDTQPQHF. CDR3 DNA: TGTGCCTGGAGTGGCGATGACACTCAGCCCCAGCATTTT. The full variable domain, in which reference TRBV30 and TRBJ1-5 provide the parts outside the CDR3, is SQTIHQWPATLVQPVGSPLSLECTVEGTSNPNLYWYRQAAGRGLQLLFYSVGIGQISSEVPQNLSASRPQDRQFILSSKKLLLSDSGFYLCAWSGDDTQPQHFGDGTRLSIL.

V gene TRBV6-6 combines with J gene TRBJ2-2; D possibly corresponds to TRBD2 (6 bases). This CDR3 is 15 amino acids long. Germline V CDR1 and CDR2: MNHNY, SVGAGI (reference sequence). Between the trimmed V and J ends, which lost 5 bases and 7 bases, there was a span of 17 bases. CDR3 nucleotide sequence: TGTGCCAGCAGTGCAACCCGCGGGGTGGGCGGGGAGCTGTTTTTT. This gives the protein CASSATRGVGGELFF.

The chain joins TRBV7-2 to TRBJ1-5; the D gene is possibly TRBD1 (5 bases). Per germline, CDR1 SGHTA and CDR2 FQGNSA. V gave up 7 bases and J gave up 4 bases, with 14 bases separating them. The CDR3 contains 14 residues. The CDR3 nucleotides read TGTGCCAGCACCGTCTCAGGGTTGAATCAGCCCCAGCATTTT. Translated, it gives CASTVSGLNQPQHF.

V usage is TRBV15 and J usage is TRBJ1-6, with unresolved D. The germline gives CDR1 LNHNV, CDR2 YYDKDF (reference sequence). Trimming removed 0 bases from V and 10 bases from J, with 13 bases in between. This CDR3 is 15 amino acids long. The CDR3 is CATSRDRGTGSPLHF. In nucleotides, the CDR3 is TGTGCCACCAGCAGAGATCGGGGTACCGGGTCACCCCTCCACTTT.

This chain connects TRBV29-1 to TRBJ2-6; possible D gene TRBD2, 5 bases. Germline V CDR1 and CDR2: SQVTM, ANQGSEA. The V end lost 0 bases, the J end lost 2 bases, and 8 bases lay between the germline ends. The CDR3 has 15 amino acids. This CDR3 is CSVEEDGAGANVLTF. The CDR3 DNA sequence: TGCAGCGTTGAAGAAGACGGGGCTGGGGCCAACGTCCTGACTTTC.

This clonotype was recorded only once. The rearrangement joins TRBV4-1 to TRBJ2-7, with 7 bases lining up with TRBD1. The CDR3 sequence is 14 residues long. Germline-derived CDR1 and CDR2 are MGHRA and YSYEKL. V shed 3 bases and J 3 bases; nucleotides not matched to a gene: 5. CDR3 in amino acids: CASSHWTGDYEQYF. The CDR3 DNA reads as TGCGCCAGCAGCCACTGGACAGGAGACTACGAGCAGTACTTC.

CDR3 nucleotides: TGTGCCAGCTCACTACAGGGGTACAGCGGCTACACCTTC. This codes for CASSLQGYSGYTF. This sequence joins TRBV18 and TRBJ1-2, with 7 nucleotides matching TRBD1. The CDR3 sequence is 13 residues long. The V and J ends lost 4 bases and 8 bases, in that order; junction bases with no gene match: 7. Germline lookup yields CDR1 KGHSH and CDR2 LQKENI.

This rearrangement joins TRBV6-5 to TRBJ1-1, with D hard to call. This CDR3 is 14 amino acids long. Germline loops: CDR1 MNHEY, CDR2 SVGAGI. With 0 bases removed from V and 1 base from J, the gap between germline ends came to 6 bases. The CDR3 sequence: CASSYSVGNTEAFF. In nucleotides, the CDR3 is TGTGCCAGCAGTTACTCGGTCGGGAACACTGAAGCTTTCTTT.

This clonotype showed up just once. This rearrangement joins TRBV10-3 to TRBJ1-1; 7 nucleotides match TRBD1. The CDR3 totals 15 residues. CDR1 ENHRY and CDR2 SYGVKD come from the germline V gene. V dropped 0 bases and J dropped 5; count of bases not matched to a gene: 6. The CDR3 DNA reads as TGTGCCATCAGTGAGTCGACAGGGATAGAGACTGAAGCTTTCTTT. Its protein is CAISESTGIETEAFF.

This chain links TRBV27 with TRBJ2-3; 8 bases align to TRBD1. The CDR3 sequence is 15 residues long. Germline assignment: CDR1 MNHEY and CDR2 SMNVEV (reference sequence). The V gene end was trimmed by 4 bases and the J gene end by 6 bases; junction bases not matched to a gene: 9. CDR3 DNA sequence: TGTGCCAGCAGTTCGGCCGGACAGGGAAGGGATACGCAGTATTTT. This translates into CASSSAGQGRDTQYF.

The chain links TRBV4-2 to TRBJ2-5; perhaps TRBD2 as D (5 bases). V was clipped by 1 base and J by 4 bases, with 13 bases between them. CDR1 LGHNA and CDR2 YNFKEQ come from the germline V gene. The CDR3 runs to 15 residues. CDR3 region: CASSQAWSGGETQYF. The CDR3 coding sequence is TGTGCCAGCAGCCAAGCCTGGAGCGGAGGAGAGACCCAGTACTTC.

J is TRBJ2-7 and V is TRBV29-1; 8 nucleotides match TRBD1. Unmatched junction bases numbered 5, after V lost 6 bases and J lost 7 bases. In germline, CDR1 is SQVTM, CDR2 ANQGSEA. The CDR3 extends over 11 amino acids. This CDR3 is CSVQGAREQYF. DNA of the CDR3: TGCAGCGTCCAGGGGGCCCGGGAGCAGTACTTC.

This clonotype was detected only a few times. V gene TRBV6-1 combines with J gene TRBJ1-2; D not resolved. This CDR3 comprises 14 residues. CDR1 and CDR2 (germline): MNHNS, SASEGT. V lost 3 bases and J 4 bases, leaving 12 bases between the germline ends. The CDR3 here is CASSDRTALYGYTF. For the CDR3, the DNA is TGTGCCAGCAGTGACCGGACCGCCCTCTATGGCTACACCTTC.

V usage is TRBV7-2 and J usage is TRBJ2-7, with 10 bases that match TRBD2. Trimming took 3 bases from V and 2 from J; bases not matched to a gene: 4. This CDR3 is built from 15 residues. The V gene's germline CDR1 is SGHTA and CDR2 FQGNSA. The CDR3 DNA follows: TGTGCCAGCAGCTTTCTCACTAGCGGGGCCTACGAGCAGTACTTC. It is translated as CASSFLTSGAYEQYF.